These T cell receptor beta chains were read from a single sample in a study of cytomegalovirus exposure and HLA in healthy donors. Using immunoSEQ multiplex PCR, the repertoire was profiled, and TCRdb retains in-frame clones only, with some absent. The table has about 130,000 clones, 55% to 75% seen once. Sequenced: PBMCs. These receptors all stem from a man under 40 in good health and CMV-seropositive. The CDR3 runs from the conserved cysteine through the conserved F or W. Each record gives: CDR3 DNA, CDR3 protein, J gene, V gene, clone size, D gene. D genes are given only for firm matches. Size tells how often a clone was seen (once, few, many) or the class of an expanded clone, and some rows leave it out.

DNA: TGTGCCATCAGTAGGACAGGGGGGTTGAACACTGAAGCTTTCTTT; CDR3: CAISRTGGLNTEAFF; J: TRBJ1-1; V: TRBV10-3; size: .; D: TRBD1
DNA: TGTGCCAGCAGTGACCAAGGGACTAGCGGGACCGATGAGCAGTTCTTC; CDR3: CASSDQGTSGTDEQFF; J: TRBJ2-1; V: TRBV6-4; size: few; D: TRBD2
DNA: TGTGCCAGCAGTTTGGGGAGGGCCGGGGAGCTGTTTTTT; CDR3: CASSLGRAGELFF; J: TRBJ2-2; V: TRBV27; size: once; D: TRBD2
DNA: TGTGCCAGCAGTCTGGGGGCGGTGGCCTACAATGAGCAGTTCTTC; CDR3: CASSLGAVAYNEQFF; J: TRBJ2-1; V: TRBV6-5; size: .; D: .
DNA: TGTGCCAGCAGCTTCATAGACAGGGATGGCTACACCTTC; CDR3: CASSFIDRDGYTF; J: TRBJ1-2; V: TRBV7-9; size: .; D: TRBD1
DNA: TGTGCCAGCAGTGACCTAGCGGGGGAGTCCTACGAGCAGTACTTC; CDR3: CASSDLAGESYEQYF; J: TRBJ2-7; V: TRBV6-1; size: .; D: TRBD2
DNA: TGCGCCAGCAGCTTGGCTTCAAGGCAGGACATTCAGTACTTC; CDR3: CASSLASRQDIQYF; J: TRBJ2-4; V: TRBV5-1; size: .; D: .
DNA: TGTGCCAGCAGCCGAGCGGGCTTAGCCTACAATGAGCAGTTCTTC; CDR3: CASSRAGLAYNEQFF; J: TRBJ2-1; V: TRBV4-2; size: .; D: .
DNA: TGCGCCAGCAGCTTACCCCGTAGGACTAGCGGGAGTATAAGGGGCACAGATACGCAGTATTTT; CDR3: CASSLPRRTSGSIRGTDTQYF; J: TRBJ2-3; V: TRBV5-1; size: .; D: TRBD2
DNA: TGTGCCAGCAGAGAATTAACGGGAGGGCCGCAGACCCAGTACTTC; CDR3: CASRELTGGPQTQYF; J: TRBJ2-5; V: TRBV7-9; size: .; D: TRBD2
DNA: TGTGCCAGCAGGGCTTCGGGACAGATAGTTTACGAGCAGTACTTC; CDR3: CASRASGQIVYEQYF; J: TRBJ2-7; V: TRBV6-5; size: .; D: TRBD1
DNA: TGTGCCAGCAGTTTGGGAGGGACCTACGAGCAGTACTTC; CDR3: CASSLGGTYEQYF; J: TRBJ2-7; V: TRBV27; size: .; D: TRBD2
DNA: TGTGCCAGCAGCAGTTGGTCGGGGGAAGAGCAGTACTTC; CDR3: CASSSWSGEEQYF; J: TRBJ2-7; V: TRBV5-6; size: few; D: .
DNA: TGTGCCATCAGGATCGAGGGAATTTCGAAAGGCTACACCTTC; CDR3: CAIRIEGISKGYTF; J: TRBJ1-2; V: TRBV10-3; size: .; D: .
DNA: TGTGCTAGTGGTTCCCCCCCTCCAGCGGGGAGCTCCTACGAGCAGTACTTC; CDR3: CASGSPPPAGSSYEQYF; J: TRBJ2-7; V: TRBV12-5; size: .; D: TRBD2
DNA: TGTGCCAGCAGTGAAGCGGGGGGAGGGCCCAGGGGAGCTTTCTTT; CDR3: CASSEAGGGPRGAFF; J: TRBJ1-1; V: TRBV6-1; size: .; D: .
DNA: TGCGCCAGCAGCTCCGGGACTAGCGGGAGTGACGAGCAGTACTTC; CDR3: CASSSGTSGSDEQYF; J: TRBJ2-7; V: TRBV5-1; size: few; D: TRBD2
DNA: TGTGCCAGCAGTTCCGACAGGGCCTACGAGCAGTACTTC; CDR3: CASSSDRAYEQYF; J: TRBJ2-7; V: TRBV6-1; size: .; D: TRBD1
DNA: TGTGCCAGCAGCTTATCCGGACTAGCGCCGAGCTCCTACAATGAGCAGTTCTTC; CDR3: CASSLSGLAPSSYNEQFF; J: TRBJ2-1; V: TRBV7-3; size: .; D: TRBD2
DNA: TGCGCCAGCAGCTTAGACCCAGGGATTCAGCCCCAGCATTTT; CDR3: CASSLDPGIQPQHF; J: TRBJ1-5; V: TRBV5-1; size: once; D: .
DNA: TGTGCCTGGAGTGGAGGGCGGGATCTGAATGAGCAGTTCTTC; CDR3: CAWSGGRDLNEQFF; J: TRBJ2-1; V: TRBV30; size: .; D: .
DNA: TGTGCCAGCAGGGGGGACAGGCTGAAAGAGACCCAGTACTTC; CDR3: CASRGDRLKETQYF; J: TRBJ2-5; V: TRBV2; size: .; D: TRBD1
DNA: TGCGCCAGCAGCTTGCAGGGCGCCGATTTGGGCGGGGAGCTGTTTTTT; CDR3: CASSLQGADLGGELFF; J: TRBJ2-2; V: TRBV5-1; size: .; D: .
DNA: TGTGCCAGCAGTCTACGATACGGCAATCAGCCCCAGCATTTT; CDR3: CASSLRYGNQPQHF; J: TRBJ1-5; V: TRBV27; size: .; D: .
DNA: TGTGCCAGCAGCTTCTACAGGACAGGGGTCAACAATGAGCAGTTCTTC; CDR3: CASSFYRTGVNNEQFF; J: TRBJ2-1; V: TRBV7-9; size: .; D: TRBD1
DNA: TGTGCCAGCAGCACCCATAGCGGGAGGGTTAGCACAGATACGCAGTATTTT; CDR3: CASSTHSGRVSTDTQYF; J: TRBJ2-3; V: TRBV7-3; size: .; D: TRBD2
DNA: TGTGCCAGCAGCCAAGAAGACAGGGCAACTAATGAAAAACTGTTTTTT; CDR3: CASSQEDRATNEKLFF; J: TRBJ1-4; V: TRBV4-2; size: few; D: TRBD1
DNA: TGTGCCAGCAGCTTGGGGGACTGGTCAGGGGCCAACGTCCTGACTTTC; CDR3: CASSLGDWSGANVLTF; J: TRBJ2-6; V: TRBV5-4; size: few; D: .
DNA: TGTGCCAGTAACAGCCGTCCCGGGACAGGGGGCAGCGCTGAAGCTTTCTTT; CDR3: CASNSRPGTGGSAEAFF; J: TRBJ1-1; V: TRBV19; size: few; D: TRBD1
DNA: TGCGCCAGCAGCACCATTCTAGCGGGCTCTGACAATGAGCAGTTCTTC; CDR3: CASSTILAGSDNEQFF; J: TRBJ2-1; V: TRBV5-1; size: .; D: TRBD2
DNA: TGCGCCAGCAGCCAAGATCGTTTCAGCGGGTTAGCCTACGAGCAGTACTTC; CDR3: CASSQDRFSGLAYEQYF; J: TRBJ2-7; V: TRBV4-3; size: .; D: .
DNA: TGTGCCAGCAGCTTCGACAGGGAAGAGACCCAGTACTTC; CDR3: CASSFDREETQYF; J: TRBJ2-5; V: TRBV5-4; size: .; D: TRBD1
DNA: TGCGCCAGGGCCAGCAGGCGGGAAGAGACCCAGTACTTC; CDR3: CARASRREETQYF; J: TRBJ2-5; V: TRBV5-1; size: .; D: .
DNA: TGTGCCATCAGTCCCCCGACAGGGGCTGAAGCTTTCTTT; CDR3: CAISPPTGAEAFF; J: TRBJ1-1; V: TRBV10-3; size: many; D: TRBD1